This TCR beta chain came from a study of blood T cell repertoires in COVID-19. Turning to the study itself: Italy, Spain and the United States were the sources of the convalescent and acute COVID-19 samples.

The repertoire was sequenced with immunoSEQ multiplex PCR; TCRdb's copy has only in-frame clones and lacks some. The table has more than 50,000 clones, 88% seen once; the top ten hold around 3.6%. This receptor was taken from a human donor in a cohort sampled during active COVID-19. Sequencing input: peripheral blood.

CDR3 loop: CAISAPRLAGEIGEETQYF. The DNA of the CDR3 is TGTGCCATCAGCGCACCACGACTAGCGGGGGAGATTGGGGAAGAGACCCAGTACTTC. The genes are TRBV10-3 and TRBJ2-5; TRBD2 matches at 12 bases. The junction had 17 bases not matched to a gene; V was cut back by 6 bases and J by 3 bases. This CDR3 region has 19 residues. CDR1 and CDR2 from the germline V gene are ENHRY and SYGVKD.